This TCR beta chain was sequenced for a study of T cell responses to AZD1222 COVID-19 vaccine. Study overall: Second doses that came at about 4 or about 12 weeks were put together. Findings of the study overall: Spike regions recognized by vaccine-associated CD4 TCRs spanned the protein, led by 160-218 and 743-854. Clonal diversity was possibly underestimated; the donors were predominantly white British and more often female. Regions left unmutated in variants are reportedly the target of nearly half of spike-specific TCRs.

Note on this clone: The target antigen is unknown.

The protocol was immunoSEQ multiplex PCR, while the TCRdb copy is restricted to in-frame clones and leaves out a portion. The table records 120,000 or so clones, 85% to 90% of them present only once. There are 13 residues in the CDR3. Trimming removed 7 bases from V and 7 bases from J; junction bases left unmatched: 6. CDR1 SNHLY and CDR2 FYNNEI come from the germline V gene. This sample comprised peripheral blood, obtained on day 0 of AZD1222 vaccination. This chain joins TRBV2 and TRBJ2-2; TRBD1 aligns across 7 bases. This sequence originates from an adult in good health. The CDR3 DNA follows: TGTGCCAGCAACAGGGGAACAGGCGGGGAGCTGTTTTTT. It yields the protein CASNRGTGGELFF.